Each of the 7 T cell receptor beta chains below was sequenced from the same sample in a study of T cells after yellow fever vaccination (dated by TCRdb to the late 2010s). This specimen's treatment or condition label, per the study, means: live attenuated yellow fever vaccine strain. Preparation of the library involved 5' RACE. The listed sequencing device is Illumina HiSeq 2500. TCRdb cleaned the public reads at Q25 with fastp, built clones with MiXCR and kept in-frame beta chains. CDR3 protein duplicates are merged, each entry listing the most common genes and DNA. For this sample there are about 240,000 distinct CDR3 sequences; about 7.1% appear just once. The leading ten clones occupy roughly 0.86% of the sample. This specimen consisted of CD4+ T cells sorted from PBMCs, obtained 15 days after the yellow fever booster vaccination. Every receptor here comes from a man aged 25 to 45 who received the YFV17D yellow fever vaccine.

This clonotype appeared many times. The gene calls are TRBV2 and TRBJ1-2; 7 bases are shared with TRBD1. The CDR3 is 12 amino acids. The trim removed 5 bases at V and 7 bases at J, leaving 4 bases unmatched. CDR1 is SNHLY, CDR2 FYNNEI, per germline. CDR3 nucleotides: TGTGCCAGCAGTAGGCAGGGGGGTGGCTACACCTTC. Protein: CASSRQGGGYTF. The whole variable domain, remainder taken from reference TRBV2 and TRBJ1-2, is EPEVTQTPSHQVTQMGQEVILRCVPISNHLYFYWYRQILGQKVEFLVSFYNNEISEKSEIFDDQFSVERPDGSNFTLKIRSTKLEDSAMYFCASSRQGGGYTFGSGTRLTVV.

This clonotype was found many times. At one end the junction does not follow the germline gene, possibly because of a read error. V and J are TRBV5-1 and TRBJ2-1; tentative D call: TRBD1 (6 bases). Germline CDR1 reads SGHRS; CDR2 reads YFSETQ. The CDR3 spans 12 residues. CDR3 sequence reads: CASSLIDRPWVF. DNA for the CDR3: TGCGCCAGCAGCTTAATCGACAGGCCCTGGGTCTTC.

Only a few counts were recorded for this clonotype. The chain links TRBV7-3 to TRBJ2-1; 10 bases align to TRBD1. The V gene end was trimmed by 5 bases and the J gene end by 9 bases; junction bases not matched to a gene: 10. Germline V gene lookup returns CDR1 SGHTA and CDR2 FQGTGA. This CDR3 comprises 15 residues. The CDR3: CASSPGQGQVVEQFF. The CDR3 nucleotides read TGTGCCAGCAGCCCGGGACAGGGGCAGGTCGTTGAGCAGTTCTTC.

The J gene is TRBJ2-4, the V gene TRBV4-3, with D possibly being TRBD2 (6 bases). The length of the CDR3 is 18 residues. Trimming cost V 0 bases and J 1 base, with 16 bases left between them. CDR1 and CDR2 from the germline V gene are LGHNA and YSLEER. CDR3 bases: TGCGCCAGCAGCCAAGAATACGGGAGAGAGAGGGCCAAAAACATTCAGTACTTC. Its protein is CASSQEYGRERAKNIQYF.

This clonotype was detected ten times or more. This chain joins TRBV6-1 and TRBJ2-1; TRBD2 agrees at 13 bases. V dropped 2 bases and J dropped 7; count of bases not matched to a gene: 11. CDR3 length: 18 residues. CDR1 and CDR2 (germline): MNHNS, SASEGT. The DNA of the CDR3 is TGTGCCAGCAGTGAAAGGGGGACTAGCGGGACCCTAAGGAATGAGCAGTTCTTC. It encodes CASSERGTSGTLRNEQFF.

The sample holds many counts of this clonotype. The chain links TRBV14 to TRBJ2-3; D remains ambiguous. Germline CDR1 SGHDN, CDR2 FVKESK. This CDR3 spans 14 amino acids. Trimming left V 0 bases short and J 5 bases short, with 9 bases between. The CDR3: CASSQDWSKDTQYF. In DNA form, the CDR3 reads TGTGCCAGCAGCCAAGATTGGTCGAAAGATACGCAGTATTTT.

This clonotype occurred a few times. The V call is TRBV20-1, the J call TRBJ2-5; maybe TRBD2 (6 bases). The CDR3 length is 15 residues. CDR1 DFQATT and CDR2 SNEGSKA come from the germline V gene (reference sequence). V was pared by 6 bases and J by 1 base, with 18 bases between. The CDR3 bases are TGCAGTGCCGAGGTGGGACTTAGGGCCCAAGAGACCCAGTACTTC. Protein sequence: CSAEVGLRAQETQYF.